The following is a T cell receptor beta chain sequence with its context. Healthy adults negative for HIV, lacking recent acute infections or vaccinations, served as donors. These data belong to a study of shared clonotypes between healthy human individuals. Splitting of each subset's genomic DNA was done evenly across several immunoSEQ plates. When replicate PCRs were run on unsorted PBMC, they used approximately 0.3 ug DNA, approximately 30,000 T cell genomes. Original handling: Filtering differed since immunoSEQ provided only junctions, with no quality scores. Assay: immunoSEQ multiplex PCR; the TCRdb copy retains only in-frame clones and omits some. V, J and clone size were drawn from that table, and D and trimming were deduced from the DNA. The table has about 490,000 clones, around 73% seen once. This CDR3 comprises 15 residues. Germline V CDR1 and CDR2: GTSNPN, SVGIG (reference sequence). V was clipped by 2 bases and J by 0 bases, with 10 bases between them.

The clonotype originates from a middle-aged woman in good health. Some clones in this sample may be carry-over from other donors' samples. The sample comprised PBMCs. The J gene is TRBJ2-2, the V gene TRBV30, with a possible D match to TRBD2 (5 bases). The CDR3 coding sequence is TGTGCCTGGAGTCGGGGTCACACGAACACCGGGGAGCTGTTTTTT. This encodes CAWSRGHTNTGELFF.